Presented here are 22 T cell receptor beta chains from one specimen sequenced in a study of identical twins. TCRdb processed the 5' RACE reads anew with MiXCR; each CDR3 protein has one entry. The data hold around 1.7 million distinct CDR3 sequences, with under 35% observed a single time. Sequenced: cord blood. Receptors originate from a newborn girl in good health.

The J gene is TRBJ2-1, the V gene TRBV5-1; 10 bases are a match to TRBD2. The V gene's germline CDR1 is SGHRS and CDR2 YFSETQ. The CDR3 has 15 residues. V lost 3 bases, J lost 5 bases, and 5 bases stayed unmatched. CDR3 in amino acids: CASSSLAGRDNEQFF. The CDR3 DNA follows: TGCGCCAGCAGCTCACTAGCGGGACGGGACAATGAGCAGTTCTTC.

The rearrangement uses TRBV27 and TRBJ2-3, with 10 bases matching TRBD2. Per the germline V gene, CDR1 is MNHEY and CDR2 is SMNVEV (reference sequence). The CDR3 has 16 amino acids. V gave up 5 bases and J gave up 3 bases; unmatched junction bases: 8. CDR3 protein: CASSPLGLALTDTQYF. The CDR3 DNA reads as TGTGCCAGCAGTCCACTGGGACTAGCGCTGACAGATACGCAGTATTTT.

The chain carries TRBV10-3 and TRBJ2-7; the match to TRBD2 covers 7 bases. V lost 4 bases, J lost 7 bases, and 13 bases stayed unmatched. From germline, CDR1 is ENHRY and CDR2 SYGVKD. The CDR3 length is 15 residues. The CDR3, as DNA: TGTGCCATCAGTGCGTACGAGCGGGGAGCGAATGAGCAGTACTTC. Translated, it gives CAISAYERGANEQYF.

This clonotype turned up a few times. The CDR3 sequence is CASSSLSFDTEAFF. The CDR3 DNA is TGTGCCAGCAGTTCCCTCTCGTTCGACACTGAAGCTTTCTTT. The chain couples TRBV6-5 to TRBJ1-1; no definite D call. V was cut by 4 bases and J by 3 bases, with 12 bases left in between. The CDR3 extends over 14 amino acids. Germline V gene data show CDR1 as MNHEY and CDR2 as SVGAGI.

V is TRBV7-9 and J is TRBJ2-7; D tentatively reads TRBD1 or TRBD2 (6 bases each). The germline V gene encodes CDR1 SEHNR and CDR2 FQNEAQ (reference sequence). This CDR3 comprises 12 residues. V lost 1 base and J 9 bases, leaving 10 bases between the germline ends. CDR3 residues: CASSLGGALQYF. The CDR3 DNA sequence: TGTGCCAGCAGCTTAGGGGGGGCCTTGCAGTACTTC.

V and J are TRBV7-9 and TRBJ2-1; no clear D gene. In germline, CDR1 is SEHNR, CDR2 FQNEAQ (reference sequence). Trimming shortened V by 2 bases and J by 7 bases, and 6 bases separated the two germline ends. The CDR3 extends over 12 amino acids. CDR3 DNA: TGTGCCAGCAGCTTAAATCGGAATGAGCAGTTCTTC. Translation: CASSLNRNEQFF.

In this sample, this clonotype turned up a few times. The J gene is TRBJ2-4, the V gene TRBV20-1, with D maybe TRBD1 (6 bases). TRBJ2-7 explains the end of the DNA better; the J call may be wrong. The CDR3 runs to 13 residues. From germline, CDR1 is DFQATT and CDR2 SNEGSKA (reference sequence). The CDR3 is CSADRGRGYEQYF. CDR3 DNA: TGCAGTGCTGACCGGGGCAGGGGTTACGAGCAGTACTTC.

With regard to this clonotype: A junction boundary mismatches the germline segment, possibly from a read error. The V gene is TRBV12-3 or TRBV12-4, the J gene TRBJ2-7, with 9 bases lining up with TRBD1. The CDR3 contains 13 residues. Written as DNA, the CDR3 is TGTGCCAGCAGCCTGGGACAGGGCGCCGAGCGGTACTTC. Its translation: CASSLGQGAERYF.

The chain is built from TRBV28 and TRBJ2-1; 10 bases are shared with TRBD2. With 2 bases clipped from V and 6 bases from J, the junction kept 4 bases outside the gene matches. This CDR3 spans 15 amino acids. Germline values: CDR1 MDHEN, CDR2 SYDVKM. The CDR3 DNA follows: TGTGCCAGCAGTTTAGGAGCGGGAGGGGTCAATGAGCAGTTCTTC. Its translation is CASSLGAGGVNEQFF.

This clonotype was detected only once. This CDR3 is CSATRALEGTGELFF. The CDR3 bases are TGCAGTGCCACCCGGGCCCTCGAGGGGACCGGGGAGCTGTTTTTT. The chain uses TRBV20-1 and TRBJ2-2; D tentatively reads TRBD1 or TRBD2 (5 bases each). The CDR3 has 15 residues. Per germline, CDR1 DFQATT and CDR2 SNEGSKA (reference sequence). V lost 6 bases, J lost 5 bases, and 19 bases lay in between.

V gene TRBV25-1 combines with J gene TRBJ1-2, with TRBD1 identical over 7 bases. The germline V gene has CDR1 MGHDK and CDR2 SYGVNS. The CDR3 totals 14 residues. The CDR3 is CVRILGGLNYGYTF. Here the CDR3 DNA reads TGTGTCAGAATATTAGGGGGCCTTAACTATGGCTACACCTTC.

This clonotype was seen a few times. The J gene is TRBJ2-1, the V gene TRBV29-1; D possibly matches TRBD1 or TRBD2 (5 bases each). Germline V CDR1 and CDR2: SQVTM, ANQGSEA. The CDR3 is 13 residues long. The V gene lost 5 bases and the J gene lost 4 bases, with 12 bases spanning the gap. CDR3 residues: CSVRDGIYNEQFF. CDR3 DNA sequence: TGCAGCGTTCGGGACGGGATATACAATGAGCAGTTCTTC.

The V gene is TRBV6-6, the J gene TRBJ2-2, with D possibly TRBD1 on 6 matching bases. Germline CDR1 is MNHNY and CDR2 is SVGAGI (reference sequence). The CDR3 has 16 residues. V lost 2 bases and J lost 6, with 16 bases in between. The DNA for the CDR3 is TGTGCCAGCAGTTACAGGACTTCTACAGGGCCCGGGGAGCTGTTTTTT. It codes for CASSYRTSTGPGELFF.

This CDR3 reads CSVPTSSPLHF. The DNA of the CDR3 is TGCAGTGTTCCTACGAGCTCACCCCTCCACTTT. The V call is TRBV20-1, the J call TRBJ1-6; D call uncertain. This CDR3 is built from 11 residues. Germline V CDR1 and CDR2: DFQATT, SNEGSKA (reference sequence). V was cut by 7 bases and J by 10 bases, with 11 bases left in between.

V and J are TRBV20-1 and TRBJ1-4; D gene unclear. The CDR3 covers 13 residues. Germline V gene lookup returns CDR1 DFQATT and CDR2 SNEGSKA (reference sequence). V was clipped by 3 bases and J by 4 bases, with 9 bases between them. CDR3 DNA: TGCAGTGCTAGGCCTGGGGTTAATGAAAAACTGTTTTTT. It encodes CSARPGVNEKLFF.

This clonotype was counted between two and nine times. The genes are TRBV5-8 and TRBJ2-7, with D perhaps TRBD1 or TRBD2 (5 bases each). The length of the CDR3 is 14 residues. The V gene lost 0 bases and the J gene lost 3 bases, with 10 bases spanning the gap. Germline CDR1 reads SGHTS; CDR2 reads YDEGEE. For the CDR3, the DNA is TGTGCCAGCAGCTTGGTTGGGGACCACTACGAGCAGTACTTC. Translation: CASSLVGDHYEQYF.

This clonotype was observed a handful of times. This chain joins TRBV28 and TRBJ2-3; no clear D gene. CDR3 length: 13 residues. The V end lost 7 bases, the J end lost 4 bases, and 12 bases lay between the germline ends. The germline V gene encodes CDR1 MDHEN and CDR2 SYDVKM. The DNA of the CDR3 is TGTGCCAGCACACGCGTGGGCCCAGATACGCAGTATTTT. This sequence encodes CASTRVGPDTQYF.

The chain recombines TRBV9 with TRBJ1-1; D perhaps matches TRBD1 (5 bases). The V gene's germline CDR1 is SGDLS and CDR2 YYNGEE. This CDR3 is built from 16 residues. Trimming left V 0 bases short and J 4 bases short, with 16 bases between. The CDR3: CASSVVGHGMGTEAFF. Here the CDR3 DNA reads TGTGCCAGCAGCGTAGTAGGACACGGAATGGGCACTGAAGCTTTCTTT.

In this sample, this clonotype turned up many times. The gene calls are TRBV27 and TRBJ2-3, with D possibly being TRBD1 (6 bases). V was clipped by 4 bases and J by 5 bases, with 10 bases between them. The length of the CDR3 is 13 residues. CDR1 MNHEY and CDR2 SMNVEV come from the germline V gene (reference sequence). The CDR3 bases are TGTGCCAGCAGTTCCCTACAGGGAGATACGCAGTATTTT. Its translation: CASSSLQGDTQYF.

The V call is TRBV29-1, the J call TRBJ2-1; 7 bases align to TRBD1. With 6 bases clipped from V and 3 bases from J, the junction kept 8 bases outside the gene matches. The CDR3 has 14 amino acids. In germline, CDR1 is SQVTM, CDR2 ANQGSEA. The CDR3 spells CSVQQGHDYNEQFF. CDR3 nucleotide sequence: TGCAGCGTCCAACAGGGGCATGACTACAATGAGCAGTTCTTC.

The gene calls are TRBV20-1 and TRBJ2-5; TRBD2 might be the D (6 bases). Germline V gives CDR1 DFQATT, CDR2 SNEGSKA (reference sequence). The CDR3 covers 16 residues. V dropped 0 bases and J dropped 3 bases, with 17 bases sitting between them. The CDR3 sequence is CSARDLGEAPKETQYF. The DNA for the CDR3 is TGCAGTGCTAGAGATCTTGGGGAGGCCCCAAAAGAGACCCAGTACTTC.

The chain uses TRBV7-2 and TRBJ2-7, with 7 nucleotides matching TRBD2. This CDR3 has 14 residues. V was clipped by 5 bases and J by 3 bases; unmatched bases: 7. Germline V CDR1 and CDR2: SGHTA, FQGNSA. The CDR3 DNA sequence: TGTGCCAGCAGCCTGACTAGCATGAGCTACGAGCAGTACTTC. Translating gives CASSLTSMSYEQYF.